A selection of T cell receptor beta chains follows, all from one sample in a study of shared clonotypes between healthy human individuals. Only in-frame clones appear in the TCRdb table, and some are missing; sequencing was by immunoSEQ multiplex PCR. The data show 90,000 to 120,000 clones, about 67% seen once. What was sequenced was memory CD8+ T cells sorted from blood. All receptors derive from a woman in her twenties or thirties in good health. Both conserved end residues are part of each CDR3. The D gene is left open where the match is weak. Expanded clones are given a class, and other clones once, few, many or no size at all.

TRBJ1-1 TRBV4-1 TRBD1 . TGCGCCAGCAGCCAAGGACAGGGGAGCGATGCTTTCTTT CASSQGQGSDAFF
TRBJ2-2 TRBV13 TRBD2 . TGTGCCAGCAATCCTAGCGGGAGCCCCGGGGAGCTGTTTTTT CASNPSGSPGELFF
TRBJ2-3 TRBV4-2 TRBD2 many TGTGCCAGCAGCCCGGGGACTAGGGACACAGATACGCAGTATTTT CASSPGTRDTDTQYF
TRBJ2-7 TRBV4-1 TRBD1 . TGTGCCAGCAGCCTTGGGACAGTCTCCTCCTACGAGCAGTACTTC CASSLGTVSSYEQYF
TRBJ2-3 TRBV28 TRBD2 . TGTGCCAGCAGTTTATTCCAGGGAGGGCTAAACACAGATACGCAGTATTTT CASSLFQGGLNTDTQYF
TRBJ2-3 TRBV15 TRBD1 many TGTGCCACCAGGGAAAGGACAGGAGGCGCAGATACGCAGTATTTT CATRERTGGADTQYF
TRBJ2-7 TRBV11-3 . . TGTGCCAGCAGCTTAGATATAGCTCGTGAGCAGTACTTC CASSLDIAREQYF
TRBJ2-2 TRBV18 . . TGTGCCAGCTCACCAGAAGGAACCGGGGAGCTGTTTTTT CASSPEGTGELFF
TRBJ2-1 TRBV5-6 . few TGTGCCAGCAGCTTGGACGGGGCAGGGAAAGGCCATGAGCAGTTCTTC CASSLDGAGKGHEQFF
TRBJ2-2 TRBV7-3 . . TGTGCCAGCAGCTTATACGGGAACACCGGGGAGCTGTTTTTT CASSLYGNTGELFF
TRBJ2-7 TRBV28 . . TGTGCCAGCAGCACCTTCCCCGTTAAGTCCTCCTACGAGCAGTACTTC CASSTFPVKSSYEQYF
TRBJ1-1 TRBV9 TRBD1 . TGTGCCAGCAGCGTCTCCTACAGGGGGGAAGCTTTCTTT CASSVSYRGEAFF
TRBJ2-1 TRBV2 TRBD2 . TGTGCCAGCAGCTCTAGCGGATTAGGGTTCTTC CASSSSGLGFF
TRBJ2-7 TRBV7-9 . few TGTGCCAGTAAAGCGGGCCGAGGGTGCGAGCAGTACTTC CASKAGRGCEQYF
TRBJ1-5 TRBV2 TRBD1 . TGTGCCAGCAGCACCGGGACAGCCAGCAATCAGCCCCAGCATTTT CASSTGTASNQPQHF
TRBJ2-2 TRBV11-2 . . TGTGCCAGCAGCTTAGTTTCGTCAGGATTGGGCACCGGGGAGCTGTTTTTT CASSLVSSGLGTGELFF
TRBJ1-1 TRBV21-1 . . TGTGCCAGCAGCCTTGGGGGACGGCTGAACACTGAAGCTTTCTTT CASSLGGRLNTEAFF
TRBJ2-1 TRBV27 . . TGTGCCACCAGCAGGGGTTACAATGAGCAGTTCTTC CATSRGYNEQFF
TRBJ1-4 TRBV21-1 . few TGTGCCAGCACCCGTAGGTACGGGTATGAAAAACTGTTTTTT CASTRRYGYEKLFF
TRBJ2-6 TRBV6-1 TRBD1 few TGTGCCAGCAGTGAACCGGGACAGGGGACATCTGGGGCCAACGTCCTGACTTTC CASSEPGQGTSGANVLTF
TRBJ2-3 TRBV27 TRBD1 . TGTGCCAGCAGTTTGGGCAGGGGGTTCACAGATACGCAGTATTTT CASSLGRGFTDTQYF
TRBJ2-7 TRBV5-1 . . TGCGCCAGCAGCTTGTGGCTAGCCGAAACCTACGAGCAGTACTTC CASSLWLAETYEQYF
TRBJ2-2 TRBV29-1 . . TGCAGCGTTGAGGGGGAGTACACCGGGGAGCTGTTTTTT CSVEGEYTGELFF
TRBJ2-7 TRBV25-1 . few TGTGCCAGCAGTGCCCTCACAGAGGACGAGACCTACGAGCAGTACTTC CASSALTEDETYEQYF
TRBJ2-2 TRBV7-3 TRBD2 . TGTGCCAGCAGCTCGGGACTAGCGGGAGTGGCCGGGGAGCTGTTTTTT CASSSGLAGVAGELFF
TRBJ2-1 TRBV5-1 . few TGCGCCAGCAGCTTGGGATCGGGAGAGTACTACAATGAGCAGTTCTTC CASSLGSGEYYNEQFF